The entry below describes one T cell receptor (beta chain). This sample is part of a study of blood T cell repertoires in COVID-19. The assay was immunoSEQ multiplex PCR, and TCRdb's table has in-frame clones only and misses some. The sample contains approximately 180,000 clones, approximately 92% of which appear only once. This CDR3 spans 12 amino acids. CDR1 and CDR2 (germline): DFQATT, SNEGSKA (reference sequence). V shed 3 bases and J shed 2 bases, with 8 bases lying between them. Source material: peripheral blood. The rearrangement joins TRBV20-1 to TRBJ2-7, with D unclear. The receptor was derived from a man over 45 with acute or convalescent COVID-19. The CDR3 is CSASATAYEQYF. Here the CDR3 DNA reads TGCAGTGCTAGTGCTACCGCCTACGAGCAGTACTTC.